This record looks at one T cell receptor beta chain sequence and its context. Its specificity is not known. The same CDR3 arises from other DNA sequences in this sample as well. Trimming stripped 4 bases from V and 0 bases from J, with 7 bases between. Germline V gene lookup returns CDR1 SGHRS and CDR2 YFSETQ. This CDR3 is 13 amino acids long. This sample is part of a study of radiation and T cells in renal cell carcinoma. On the study more broadly: Nephrectomy followed 15 Gy stereotactic body radiation by 4 weeks.

The time point was: blood 2 weeks post-SBRT. The treatment was: 15 Gy SBRT to primary tumor, nephrectomy 4 weeks later. Study-wide results and caveats: No pretreatment tumor biopsies were available for baseline clonotypes. From baseline, blood top tumor clonotypes peaked at 2 weeks post-radiation.

Generated by immunoSEQ multiplex PCR, the TCRdb table keeps only in-frame clones and is missing some. The sample consists of about 150,000 clones, roughly 90% of them appearing once. The sample in question was blood, obtained from a patient whose treatment included radiotherapy and nephrectomy. This chain uses TRBV5-1 with TRBJ1-1; no definite D call. This clonotype was sampled from a woman aged 45 to 65 with renal cell carcinoma. CDR3 DNA: TGCGCCAGCAGCGGTCGGTTGAACACTGAAGCTTTCTTT. It specifies CASSGRLNTEAFF.